The 7 T cell receptor beta chains in this list originate from one sample, sequenced in a study of T cell repertoires in cytomegalovirus infection. TCRdb called the reads again in MiXCR, with one record for every CDR3 protein. The sample shows roughly 630,000 distinct CDR3 sequences, roughly a quarter of them seen only once. The material sequenced was CD8+ T cells from PBMCs. The origin of the receptors is a human donor in good health (CMV status not recorded). Some clones in this sample may be carry-over from other donors' samples.

This chain joins TRBV11-2 and TRBJ1-4; weak D call: TRBD1 (5 bases). The germline V and J ends were trimmed by 5 bases and 4 bases, with 17 bases remaining between them. CDR3 size: 16 residues. Germline-derived CDR1 and CDR2 are SGHAT and FQNNGV. The DNA for the CDR3 is TGTGCCAGCAGCCCCACTCCGACAGACATTAATGAAAAACTGTTTTTT. It encodes CASSPTPTDINEKLFF. The full variable domain, in which reference TRBV11-2 and TRBJ1-4 provide the parts outside the CDR3, is EAGVAQSPRYKIIEKRQSVAFWCNPISGHATLYWYQQILGQGPKLLIQFQNNGVVDDSQLPKDRFSAERLKGVDSTLKIQPAKLEDSAVYLCASSPTPTDINEKLFFGSGTQLSVL.

This clonotype was picked up a small number of times. The chain combines TRBV20-1 with TRBJ2-1, with 12 bases that match TRBD1. Germline CDR1 is DFQATT and CDR2 is SNEGSKA (reference sequence). The J segment lost 8 bases and the V segment lost 2 bases, leaving 16 bases of the junction unmatched. The CDR3 loop spans 18 amino acids. The CDR3 sequence is CSARTPRDRGPPVHEQFF. The CDR3 bases are TGCAGTGCTAGAACTCCTAGGGACAGGGGGCCCCCCGTTCATGAGCAGTTCTTC.

The CDR3 loop is CASTERRGERVEQYV. In nucleotides, the CDR3 is TGTGCCAGCACTGAACGGCGGGGTGAGCGTGTGGAGCAGTACGTC. The chain joins TRBV6-6 to TRBJ2-7; D is possibly TRBD2 (6 bases). V was shortened by 7 bases and J by 7 bases, with 23 bases between the two germline ends. The CDR3 sequence is 15 residues long. Germline values: CDR1 MNHNY, CDR2 SVGAGI (reference sequence).

This clonotype was observed at least ten times. This sequence joins TRBV7-8 and TRBJ2-2; TRBD1 agrees at 8 bases. Germline V CDR1 and CDR2: SGHVS, FQNEAQ. This CDR3 spans 17 amino acids. V lost 1 base and J lost 5; bases outside the gene matches: 9. The DNA for the CDR3 is TGTGCCAGCAGCTTAGATGCAGGGGGCCCGGGGACCGGGGAGCTGTTTTTT. Translation: CASSLDAGGPGTGELFF.

V gene TRBV7-8 combines with J gene TRBJ1-1, with unresolved D. The CDR3 totals 19 residues. Germline V gene lookup returns CDR1 SGHVS and CDR2 FQNEAQ. Trimming took off 2 bases at V and 4 bases at J, with 26 bases between the two ends. The CDR3 here is CASSLSFVLSIPQATEAFF. The CDR3 region has the DNA TGTGCCAGCAGCTTATCGTTCGTTCTATCCATTCCTCAGGCCACTGAAGCTTTCTTT.

Ten or more counts support this clonotype. J is TRBJ2-3 and V is TRBV7-2, with D possibly matching TRBD2 (5 bases). Germline lookup yields CDR1 SGHTA and CDR2 FQGNSA. Trimming took 3 bases from V and 1 from J, leaving 11 bases between them. The CDR3 spans 15 residues. The CDR3: CASSFYGRGTDTQYF. CDR3 coding DNA: TGTGCCAGCAGCTTCTATGGGCGGGGCACAGATACGCAGTATTTT.

A note on this clonotype: A read error is possible here, since a much larger clone lies one base away. The chain recombines TRBV7-2 with TRBJ1-1, with D hard to call. CDR3 size: 14 residues. Germline V gives CDR1 SGHTA, CDR2 FQGNSA. The CDR3 DNA reads as TGTGTCAGCAGCTTCGACCCTATGGACACTGAAGCTTTCTTT. This gives the protein CVSSFDPMDTEAFF.